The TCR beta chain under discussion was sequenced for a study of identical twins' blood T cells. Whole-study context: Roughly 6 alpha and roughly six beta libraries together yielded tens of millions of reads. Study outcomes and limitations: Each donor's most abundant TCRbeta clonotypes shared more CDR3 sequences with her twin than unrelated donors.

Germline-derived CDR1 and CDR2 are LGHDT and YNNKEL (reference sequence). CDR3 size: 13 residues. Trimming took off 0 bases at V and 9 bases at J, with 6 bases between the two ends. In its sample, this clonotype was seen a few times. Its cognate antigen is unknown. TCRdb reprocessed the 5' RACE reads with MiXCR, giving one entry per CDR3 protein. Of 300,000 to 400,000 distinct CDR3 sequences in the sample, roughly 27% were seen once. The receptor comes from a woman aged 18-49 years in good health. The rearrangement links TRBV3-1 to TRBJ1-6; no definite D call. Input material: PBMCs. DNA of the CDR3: TGTGCCAGCAGCCAAGATAGGCGTTCACCCCTCCACTTT. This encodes CASSQDRRSPLHF.